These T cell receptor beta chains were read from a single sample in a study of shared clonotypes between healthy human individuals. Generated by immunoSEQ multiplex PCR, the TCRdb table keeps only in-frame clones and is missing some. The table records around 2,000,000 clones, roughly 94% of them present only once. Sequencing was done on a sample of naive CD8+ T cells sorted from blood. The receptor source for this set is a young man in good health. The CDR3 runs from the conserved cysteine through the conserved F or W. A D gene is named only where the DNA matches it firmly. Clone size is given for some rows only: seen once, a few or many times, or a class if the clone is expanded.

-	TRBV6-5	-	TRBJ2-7	CASGYDTGQFYEQYF	TGTGCCAGCGGGTACGATACTGGACAGTTCTACGAGCAGTACTTC
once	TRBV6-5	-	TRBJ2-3	CASSTSGSDTQYF	TGTGCCAGCAGCACTAGTGGATCAGATACGCAGTATTTT
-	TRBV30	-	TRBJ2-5	CAWSVLGTETQYF	TGTGCCTGGAGTGTACTAGGTACGGAGACCCAGTACTTC
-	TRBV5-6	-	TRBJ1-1	CASSQRPGHMNTEAFF	TGTGCCAGCAGCCAACGCCCGGGACACATGAACACTGAAGCTTTCTTT
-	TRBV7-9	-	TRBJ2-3	CASSLIGGITDTQYF	TGTGCCAGCAGCTTGATCGGGGGCATCACAGATACGCAGTATTTT
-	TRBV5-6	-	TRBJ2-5	CASSLWWTVGETQYF	TGTGCCAGCAGCTTGTGGTGGACCGTGGGGGAGACCCAGTACTTC
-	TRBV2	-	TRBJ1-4	CASSEGLGTNEKLFF	TGTGCCAGCAGTGAGGGTCTAGGGACTAATGAAAAACTGTTTTTT
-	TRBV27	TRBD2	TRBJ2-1	CASSWGGFTYNEQFF	TGTGCCAGCAGTTGGGGGGGGTTTACCTACAATGAGCAGTTCTTC
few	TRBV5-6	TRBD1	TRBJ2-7	CASSWDRGPYEQYF	TGTGCCAGCAGCTGGGACAGGGGGCCCTACGAGCAGTACTTC
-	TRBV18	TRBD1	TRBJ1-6	CASSHYWDRGLSPLHF	TGTGCCAGCTCACACTACTGGGACAGGGGATTGTCACCCCTCCACTTT
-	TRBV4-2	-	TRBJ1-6	CASSQERTVGSPLHF	TGTGCCAGCAGCCAAGAACGAACGGTTGGTTCACCCCTCCACTTT
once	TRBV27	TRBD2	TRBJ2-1	CATSVTGGSYNEQFF	TGTGCCACCTCCGTTACGGGAGGCTCCTACAATGAGCAGTTCTTC
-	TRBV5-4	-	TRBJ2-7	CASSLAGAGDYEQYF	TGTGCCAGCAGCTTGGCAGGGGCGGGAGATTACGAGCAGTACTTC
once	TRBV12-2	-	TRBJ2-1	CASRPTWLGQGGDEQFF	TGTGCAAGTCGCCCGACCTGGCTGGGACAGGGGGGTGATGAGCAGTTCTTC
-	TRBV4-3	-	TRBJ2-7	CASSQHGSSYEQYF	TGCGCCAGCAGCCAACACGGTAGCTCCTACGAGCAGTACTTC
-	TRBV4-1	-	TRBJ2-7	CASSQDRGGLSSYEQYF	TGCGCCAGCAGCCAAGATCGTGGGGGCCTCTCCTCCTACGAGCAGTACTTC
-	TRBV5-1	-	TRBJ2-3	CASSLIGDSGTDTQYF	TGCGCCAGCAGCTTAATCGGGGATTCAGGCACAGATACGCAGTATTTT
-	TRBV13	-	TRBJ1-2	CASSLQGFYGYTF	TGTGCCAGCAGCTTACAAGGGTTCTATGGCTACACCTTC
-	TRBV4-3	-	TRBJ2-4	CASSVRGVVRAKNIQYF	TGCGCCAGCAGCGTCAGGGGGGTCGTTCGCGCCAAAAACATTCAGTACTTC